This entry is about one TCR beta chain. The antigen is undetermined. The data are from a study of blood T cells in healthy people across ages. Then a second PCR, running roughly 6 to 11 cycles, was carried out with a sample-barcoded 5' primer and a J-beta primer mix. Per-sample output comprised a minimum of 2.5 million paired-end reads containing CDR3. One entry per CDR3 protein results from TCRdb running MiXCR on the 5' RACE reads. The sample holds approximately 2,000,000 distinct CDR3 sequences, about 39% seen once. Peripheral blood from each donor was collected in a volume of 9.5 to 10 milliliters. The CDR3 has 17 residues. From germline, CDR1 is MNHEY and CDR2 SVGAGI. The germline V and J ends were trimmed by 4 bases and 6 bases, with 23 bases remaining between them. Study-wide points: Since the PBMCs were unsorted, naive and antigen-experienced cells could not be conclusively compared.

This chain connects TRBV6-5 to TRBJ2-3, with D maybe TRBD1 (6 bases). Source material: blood. The sequence derives from a human donor in good health. Written as DNA, the CDR3 is TGTGCCAGCAGTTCCAATCCGCTACAGGGTGAAAAGGATACGCAGTATTTT. Amino acid sequence: CASSSNPLQGEKDTQYF.